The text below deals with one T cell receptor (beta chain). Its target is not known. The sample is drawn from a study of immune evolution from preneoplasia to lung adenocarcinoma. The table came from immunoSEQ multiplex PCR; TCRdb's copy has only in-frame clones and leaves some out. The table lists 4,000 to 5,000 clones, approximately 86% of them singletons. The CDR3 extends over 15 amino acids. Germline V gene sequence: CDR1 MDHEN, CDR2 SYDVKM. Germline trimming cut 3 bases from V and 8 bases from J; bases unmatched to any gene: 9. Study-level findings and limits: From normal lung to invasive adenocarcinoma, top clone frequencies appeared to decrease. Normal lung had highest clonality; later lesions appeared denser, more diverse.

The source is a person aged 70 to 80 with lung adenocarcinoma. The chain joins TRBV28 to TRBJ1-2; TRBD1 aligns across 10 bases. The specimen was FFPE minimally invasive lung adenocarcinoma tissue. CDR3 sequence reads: CASSLGTGVLGGYTF. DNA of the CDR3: TGTGCCAGCAGTTTGGGGACAGGGGTCCTCGGCGGCTACACCTTC.